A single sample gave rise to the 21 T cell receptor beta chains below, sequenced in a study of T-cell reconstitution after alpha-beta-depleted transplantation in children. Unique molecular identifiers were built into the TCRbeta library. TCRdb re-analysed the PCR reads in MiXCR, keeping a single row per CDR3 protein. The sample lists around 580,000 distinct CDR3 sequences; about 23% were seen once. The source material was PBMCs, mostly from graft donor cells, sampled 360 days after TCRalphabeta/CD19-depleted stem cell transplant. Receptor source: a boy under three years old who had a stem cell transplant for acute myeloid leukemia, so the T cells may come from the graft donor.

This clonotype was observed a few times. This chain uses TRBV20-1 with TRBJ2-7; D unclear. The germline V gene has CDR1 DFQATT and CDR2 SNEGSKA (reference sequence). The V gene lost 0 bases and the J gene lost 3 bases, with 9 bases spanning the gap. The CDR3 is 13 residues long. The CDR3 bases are TGCAGTGCTAGAGATCTTGGCAGCTACGAGCAGTACGTC. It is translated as CSARDLGSYEQYV.

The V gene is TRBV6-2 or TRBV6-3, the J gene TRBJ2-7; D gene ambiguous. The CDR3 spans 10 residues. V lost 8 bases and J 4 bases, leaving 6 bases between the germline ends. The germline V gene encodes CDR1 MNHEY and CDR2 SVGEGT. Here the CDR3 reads CASYGYEQYF. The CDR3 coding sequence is TGTGCCAGCTACGGTTACGAGCAGTACTTC.

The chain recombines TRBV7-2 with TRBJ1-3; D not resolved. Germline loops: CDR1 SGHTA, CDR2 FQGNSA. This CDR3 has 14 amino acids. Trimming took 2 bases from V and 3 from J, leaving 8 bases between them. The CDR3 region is CASSLRLFGNTIYF. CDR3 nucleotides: TGTGCCAGCAGCTTACGACTGTTTGGAAACACCATATATTTT.

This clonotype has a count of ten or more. CDR3 sequence (DNA): TGTGCCAGCAGTTTAGCGCGGCAGGGGGGGTATAATTCACCCCTCCACTTT. It yields the protein CASSLARQGGYNSPLHF. The chain joins TRBV12-3 or TRBV12-4 to TRBJ1-6; TRBD1 agrees at 7 bases. There are 17 residues in the CDR3. V lost 0 bases and J lost 4; bases outside the gene matches: 6.

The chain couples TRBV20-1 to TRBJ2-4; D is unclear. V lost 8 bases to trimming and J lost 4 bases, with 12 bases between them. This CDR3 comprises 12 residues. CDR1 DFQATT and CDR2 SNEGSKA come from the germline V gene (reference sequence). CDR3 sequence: CSTSENKNIQYF. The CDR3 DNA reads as TGCAGTACCAGTGAGAATAAAAACATTCAGTACTTC.

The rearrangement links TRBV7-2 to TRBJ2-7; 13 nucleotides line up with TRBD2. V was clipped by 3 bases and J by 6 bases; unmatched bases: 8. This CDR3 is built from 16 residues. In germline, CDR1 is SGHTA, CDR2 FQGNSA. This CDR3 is CASSFTSGGGSPEQYF. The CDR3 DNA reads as TGTGCCAGCAGCTTCACTAGCGGGGGGGGTAGTCCCGAGCAGTACTTC.

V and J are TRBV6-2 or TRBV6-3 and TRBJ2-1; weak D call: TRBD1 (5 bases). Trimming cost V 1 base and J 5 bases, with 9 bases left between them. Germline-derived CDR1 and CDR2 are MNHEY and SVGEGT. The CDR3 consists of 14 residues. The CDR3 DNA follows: TGTGCCAGCAGTTACTGGGGCAGCGACAATGAGCAGTTCTTC. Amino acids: CASSYWGSDNEQFF.

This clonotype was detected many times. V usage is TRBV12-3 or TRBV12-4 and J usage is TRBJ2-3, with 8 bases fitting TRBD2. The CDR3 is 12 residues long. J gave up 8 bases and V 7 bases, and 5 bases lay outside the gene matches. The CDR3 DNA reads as TGTGCCAGCACCAGTCGGGGGGGTACGCAGTATTTT. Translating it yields CASTSRGGTQYF.

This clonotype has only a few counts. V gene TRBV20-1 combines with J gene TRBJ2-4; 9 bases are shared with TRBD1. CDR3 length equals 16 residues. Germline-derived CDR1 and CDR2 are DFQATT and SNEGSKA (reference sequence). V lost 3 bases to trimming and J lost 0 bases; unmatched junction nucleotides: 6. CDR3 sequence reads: CSARGQGSLAKNIQYF. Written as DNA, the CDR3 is TGCAGTGCTAGGGGACAGGGTAGCCTAGCCAAAAACATTCAGTACTTC.

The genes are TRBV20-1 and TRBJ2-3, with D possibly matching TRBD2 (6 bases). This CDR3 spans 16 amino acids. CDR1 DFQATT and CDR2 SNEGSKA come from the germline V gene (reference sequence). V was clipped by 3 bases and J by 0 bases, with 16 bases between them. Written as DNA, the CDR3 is TGCAGTGCTAGCGTTTTTGGCGGGATAAGCACAGATACGCAGTATTTT. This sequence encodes CSASVFGGISTDTQYF.

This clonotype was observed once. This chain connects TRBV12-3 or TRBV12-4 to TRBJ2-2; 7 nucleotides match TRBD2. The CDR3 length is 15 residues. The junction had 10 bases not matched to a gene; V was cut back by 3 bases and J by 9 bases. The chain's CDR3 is CASSLTPGRGRELFF. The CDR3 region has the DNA TGTGCCAGCAGTTTGACTCCAGGGCGGGGGAGGGAGCTGTTTTTT.

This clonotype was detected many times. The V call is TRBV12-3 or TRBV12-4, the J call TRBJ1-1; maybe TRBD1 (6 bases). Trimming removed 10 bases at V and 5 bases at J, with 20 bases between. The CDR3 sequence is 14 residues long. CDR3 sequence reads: CATTTAGVETEAFF. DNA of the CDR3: TGTGCCACCACGACCGCAGGGGTCGAGACTGAAGCTTTCTTT.

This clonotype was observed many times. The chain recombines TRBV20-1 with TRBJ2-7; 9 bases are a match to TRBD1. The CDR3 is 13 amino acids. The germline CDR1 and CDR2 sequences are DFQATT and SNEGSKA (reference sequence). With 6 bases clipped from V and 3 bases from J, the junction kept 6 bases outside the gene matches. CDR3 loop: CSAPGTGSYEQYV. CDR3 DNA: TGCAGTGCGCCCGGGACAGGGAGCTACGAGCAGTACGTC.

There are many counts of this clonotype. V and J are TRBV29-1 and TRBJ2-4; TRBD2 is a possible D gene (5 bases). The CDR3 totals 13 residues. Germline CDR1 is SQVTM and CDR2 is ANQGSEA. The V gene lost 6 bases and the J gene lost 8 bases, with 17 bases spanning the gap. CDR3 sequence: CSVLGRMEDIQYF. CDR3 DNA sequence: TGCAGCGTCCTCGGCAGGATGGAGGACATTCAGTACTTC.

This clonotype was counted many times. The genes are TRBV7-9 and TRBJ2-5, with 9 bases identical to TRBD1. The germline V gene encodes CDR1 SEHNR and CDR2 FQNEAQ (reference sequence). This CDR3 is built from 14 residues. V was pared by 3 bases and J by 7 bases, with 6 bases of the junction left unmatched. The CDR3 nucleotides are TGTGCCAGCAGCTTCGGGACAGGGCTTGGGACCCAGTACTTC. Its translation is CASSFGTGLGTQYF.

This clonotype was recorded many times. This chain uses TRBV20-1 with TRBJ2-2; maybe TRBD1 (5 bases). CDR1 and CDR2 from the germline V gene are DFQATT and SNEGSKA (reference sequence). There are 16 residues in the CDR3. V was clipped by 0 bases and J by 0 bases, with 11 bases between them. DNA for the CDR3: TGCAGTGCTAGAGATCTCCAGGGCCCGAACACCGGGGAGCTGTTTTTT. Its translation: CSARDLQGPNTGELFF.

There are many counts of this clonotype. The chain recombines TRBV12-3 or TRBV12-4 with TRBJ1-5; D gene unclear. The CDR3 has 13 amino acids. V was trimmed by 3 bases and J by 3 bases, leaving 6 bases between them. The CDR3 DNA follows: TGTGCCAGCAGTTTCGGGTCCAATCAGCCCCAGCATTTT. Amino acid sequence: CASSFGSNQPQHF.

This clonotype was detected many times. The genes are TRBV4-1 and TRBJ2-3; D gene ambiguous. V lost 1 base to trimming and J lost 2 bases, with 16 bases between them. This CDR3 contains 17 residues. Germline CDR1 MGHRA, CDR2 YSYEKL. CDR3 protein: CASSQVAVTEFTDTQYF. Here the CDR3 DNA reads TGCGCCAGCAGCCAAGTTGCTGTGACCGAATTCACAGATACGCAGTATTTT.

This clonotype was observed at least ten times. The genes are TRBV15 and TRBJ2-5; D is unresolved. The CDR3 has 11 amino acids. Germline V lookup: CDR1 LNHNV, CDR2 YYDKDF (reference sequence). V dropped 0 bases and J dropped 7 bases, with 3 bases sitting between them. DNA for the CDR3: TGTGCCACCAGCAGAGACGGGACCCAGTACTTC. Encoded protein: CATSRDGTQYF.

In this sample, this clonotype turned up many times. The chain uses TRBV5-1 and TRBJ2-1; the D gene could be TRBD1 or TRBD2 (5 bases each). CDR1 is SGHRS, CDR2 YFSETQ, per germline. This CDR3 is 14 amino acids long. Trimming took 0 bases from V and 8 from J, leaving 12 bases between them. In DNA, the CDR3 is TGCGCCAGCAGCTTGGTGAGGGGTAGGGATGAGCAGTTCTTC. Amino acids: CASSLVRGRDEQFF.

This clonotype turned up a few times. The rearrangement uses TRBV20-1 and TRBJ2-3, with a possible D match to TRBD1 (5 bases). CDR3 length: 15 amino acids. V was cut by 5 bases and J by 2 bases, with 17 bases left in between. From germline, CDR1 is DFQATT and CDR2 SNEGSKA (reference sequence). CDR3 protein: CSADLDRISTDTQYF. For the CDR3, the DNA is TGCAGTGCTGACTTAGACAGAATATCCACAGATACGCAGTATTTT.